This TCR beta chain originates from a study of blood T cell repertoires in COVID-19. At the level of the study: The samples span acute and convalescent COVID-19 from the United States, Italy and Spain. PBMCs, B-cell-depleted T cells, or T cells were the source of the cDNA or gDNA that made up the material.

Sequencing was performed with immunoSEQ multiplex PCR; in TCRdb, only in-frame clones are kept and a portion is missing. Of around 55,000 clones in the sample, about four fifths were seen once. This clone is deemed large. Input material: peripheral blood. The receptor's source is a human donor in a cohort sampled during active or convalescent COVID-19.

The CDR3 spells CASSSRTSGVRNEQFF. Written as DNA, the CDR3 is TGTGCCAGCAGCTCCCGGACTAGCGGGGTCCGAAATGAGCAGTTCTTC. The chain is built from TRBV9 and TRBJ2-1, with 12 bases lining up with TRBD2. The V gene's germline CDR1 is SGDLS and CDR2 YYNGEE. Germline trimming cut 4 bases from V and 7 bases from J; bases unmatched to any gene: 9. This CDR3 is built from 16 residues.